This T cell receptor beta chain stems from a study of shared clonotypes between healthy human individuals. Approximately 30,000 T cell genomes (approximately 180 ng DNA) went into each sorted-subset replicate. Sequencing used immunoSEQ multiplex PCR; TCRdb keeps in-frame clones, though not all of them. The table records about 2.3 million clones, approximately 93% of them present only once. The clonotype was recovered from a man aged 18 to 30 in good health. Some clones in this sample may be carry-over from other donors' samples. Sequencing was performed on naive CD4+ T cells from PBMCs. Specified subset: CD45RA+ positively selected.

CDR3 sequence: CAISVAGLAQFF. As DNA, the CDR3 is TGTGCCATCAGTGTTGCGGGACTAGCACAGTTCTTC. V usage is TRBV10-3 and J usage is TRBJ2-1; 9 bases align to TRBD2. The CDR3 consists of 12 residues. The trim removed 4 bases at V and 13 bases at J, leaving 5 bases unmatched. Germline V gene data show CDR1 as ENHRY and CDR2 as SYGVKD.